Presented here are 28 T cell receptor beta chains from one specimen sequenced in a study of T cell responses to AZD1222 COVID-19 vaccine. Using immunoSEQ multiplex PCR, the repertoire was profiled, and TCRdb retains in-frame clones only, with some absent. Here the sample spans roughly 180,000 clones, over 80% being singletons. Here the sequenced sample was peripheral blood, taken on day 0 of MenACWY control vaccination. All receptors derive from an adult in good health.

The genes are TRBV12-3 or TRBV12-4 and TRBJ2-3; D is unresolved. The CDR3 is made up of 12 amino acids. V was pared by 7 bases and J by 5 bases, with 10 bases between. CDR3 nucleotide sequence: TGTGCCAGCACAGGTTGGGGAGATACGCAGTATTTT. Its protein product is CASTGWGDTQYF.

Here the CDR3 DNA reads TGTGCCAGCAGCGTATCAACAGGCTTCTATGGCTACACCTTC. Protein sequence: CASSVSTGFYGYTF. The rearrangement uses TRBV2 and TRBJ1-2; TRBD1 is a possible D gene (5 bases). Germline V gives CDR1 SNHLY, CDR2 FYNNEI. The V end was cut by 6 bases, the J end by 4 bases, with 15 bases between. The CDR3 runs to 14 residues.

In its sample, this clone was seen once. The chain carries TRBV9 and TRBJ2-1, with unresolved D. Trimming shortened V by 0 bases and J by 7 bases, and 17 bases separated the two germline ends. Germline V gene data show CDR1 as SGDLS and CDR2 as YYNGEE. There are 16 residues in the CDR3. CDR3 nucleotide sequence: TGTGCCAGCAGCGTAGCTAGGTCCGCGCTAAGGAATGAGCAGTTCTTC. Its protein product is CASSVARSALRNEQFF.

J is TRBJ1-1 and V is TRBV30; unclear D gene. CDR3 length: 13 amino acids. The V gene's germline CDR1 is GTSNPN and CDR2 SVGIG (reference sequence). The V gene lost 1 base and the J gene lost 1 base, with 7 bases spanning the gap. The CDR3 sequence is CAWSGAGNTEAFF. The CDR3 nucleotides read TGTGCCTGGAGTGGTGCAGGGAACACTGAAGCTTTCTTT.

This clone has just one count. V gene TRBV28 combines with J gene TRBJ2-3; TRBD2 matches at 16 bases. Germline loops: CDR1 MDHEN, CDR2 SYDVKM. Trimming cost V 11 bases and J 5 bases; bases outside gene matches: 13. This CDR3 contains 17 residues. The CDR3 DNA reads as TGTGCCGCACTCACGGGGACTAGCGGGGGGGCGGGAGATACGCAGTATTTT. This translates into CAALTGTSGGAGDTQYF.

There are a few counts of this clone. J is TRBJ1-3 and V is TRBV5-1; tentatively, D is TRBD1 (6 bases). Trimming took 0 bases from V and 5 from J, leaving 12 bases between them. This CDR3 has 15 residues. Germline V gene lookup returns CDR1 SGHRS and CDR2 YFSETQ. CDR3 bases: TGCGCCAGCAGCTTGGCAGGGGATACTCGAAACACCATATATTTT. It is translated as CASSLAGDTRNTIYF.

This chain links TRBV24-1 with TRBJ2-2; no definite D call. CDR1 and CDR2 (germline): KGHDR, SFDVKD. The CDR3 length is 15 residues. V lost 0 bases, J lost 3 bases, and 7 bases lay in between. In DNA, the CDR3 is TGTGCCACCAGTGATTTGCAATCAGACACCGGGGAGCTGTTTTTT. Its translation: CATSDLQSDTGELFF.

J is TRBJ1-1 and V is TRBV7-8; TRBD1 is a possible D gene (5 bases). Germline V gives CDR1 SGHVS, CDR2 FQNEAQ. The CDR3 is made up of 13 amino acids. Trimming took 3 bases from V and 5 from J, leaving 10 bases between them. In nucleotides, the CDR3 is TGTGCCAGCAGCTTTCGACAGATTACTGAAGCTTTCTTT. Translated, it gives CASSFRQITEAFF.

This rearrangement joins TRBV19 to TRBJ1-5, with D uncertain. The V end was cut by 2 bases, the J end by 3 bases, with 17 bases between. CDR1 is LNHDA, CDR2 SQIVND, per germline (reference sequence). The CDR3 loop spans 17 amino acids. CDR3 sequence reads: CASSINRMVRLNQPQHF. As DNA, the CDR3 is TGTGCCAGTAGTATAAACAGAATGGTCCGTCTCAATCAGCCCCAGCATTTT.

The rearrangement joins TRBV5-1 to TRBJ2-7; TRBD1 matches at 9 bases. The CDR3 consists of 13 residues. The V gene end was trimmed by 3 bases and the J gene end by 6 bases; junction bases not matched to a gene: 4. Germline V gene data show CDR1 as SGHRS and CDR2 as YFSETQ. The CDR3 DNA sequence: TGCGCCAGCAGCTGGGACAGGGTGGGCGAGCAGTACTTC. Amino acids: CASSWDRVGEQYF. The full variable domain, with the rest looked up from reference TRBV5-1 and TRBJ2-7, is KAGVTQTPRYLIKTRGQQVTLSCSPISGHRSVSWYQQTPGQGLQFLFEYFSETQRNKGNFPGRFSGRQFSNSRSEMNVSTLELGDSALYLCASSWDRVGEQYFGPGTRLTVT.

This clone was seen just once. The gene calls are TRBV7-9 and TRBJ1-2; D is ambiguous. Germline V gene sequence: CDR1 SEHNR, CDR2 FQNEAQ (reference sequence). This CDR3 spans 12 amino acids. V lost 5 bases and J lost 1, with 5 bases in between. This chain's CDR3 is CASSRDNYGYTF. CDR3 sequence (DNA): TGTGCCAGCAGCCGCGATAACTATGGCTACACCTTC.

This chain connects TRBV10-2 to TRBJ2-1; D not certain. This CDR3 has 17 residues. V lost 2 bases, J lost 3 bases, and 17 bases lay in between. CDR1 WSHSY and CDR2 SAAADI come from the germline V gene. CDR3 sequence (DNA): TGCGCCAGCAGTGAGCCGAAGGGTAAAGTGTACTACAATGAGCAGTTCTTC. The encoded protein is CASSEPKGKVYYNEQFF.

This clone has just a few counts. The chain joins TRBV18 to TRBJ1-2; 7 bases align to TRBD1. The germline V gene encodes CDR1 KGHSH and CDR2 LQKENI. After removal of 3 bases from V and 7 bases from J, the junction contained 8 bases not matched to a gene. The CDR3 covers 14 residues. CDR3 DNA: TGTGCCAGCTCACCGACGACAGGGATGGGTGGCTACACCTTC. It yields the protein CASSPTTGMGGYTF.

This clone has a handful of counts. The chain has TRBV2 and TRBJ1-2, with D tentatively TRBD1 (6 bases). V lost 10 bases and J 8 bases, leaving 14 bases between the germline ends. The CDR3 loop spans 11 amino acids. Per germline, CDR1 SNHLY and CDR2 FYNNEI. CDR3 protein: CATTRGGGYTF. The CDR3 coding sequence is TGTGCCACAACCAGGGGAGGGGGCTACACCTTC.

The genes are TRBV3-1 (or the pseudogene TRBV3-2) and TRBJ2-2; D gene unclear. Germline V lookup: CDR1 LGHDT, CDR2 YNNKEL (reference sequence). V was cut by 4 bases and J by 7 bases, with 13 bases left in between. The CDR3 has 14 residues. CDR3 protein: CASSPIPDLGELFF. CDR3 in DNA: TGTGCCAGCAGCCCCATACCAGATCTCGGGGAGCTGTTTTTT.

This sequence joins TRBV5-1 and TRBJ2-7; 10 nucleotides match TRBD1. CDR1 SGHRS and CDR2 YFSETQ come from the germline V gene. After removal of 0 bases from V and 5 bases from J, the junction contained 5 bases not matched to a gene. The CDR3 is 15 amino acids. The DNA for the CDR3 is TGCGCCAGCAGCTTGGCAGAGACAGGGGGCAACGAGCAGTACTTC. It encodes CASSLAETGGNEQYF.

This clone occurred a few times. This chain uses TRBV6-6 with TRBJ1-3; no definite D call. The CDR3 sequence is 15 residues long. The V and J ends lost 2 bases and 5 bases respectively, with 13 bases between them. Germline values: CDR1 MNHNY, CDR2 SVGAGI (reference sequence). The CDR3 coding sequence is TGTGCCAGCAGTTACGACTCCCCGCCTAGAAACACCATATATTTT. Encoded protein: CASSYDSPPRNTIYF.

The chain carries TRBV30 and TRBJ1-2; D remains unclear. The CDR3 has 12 residues. Trimming pared 4 bases from V and 8 bases from J, leaving 14 bases between. CDR1 and CDR2 from the germline V gene are GTSNPN and SVGIG (reference sequence). CDR3 in DNA: TGTGCCTGGACCCTCCCGGGCCGAGGCTACACCTTC. Protein product: CAWTLPGRGYTF.

This clone was detected only a few times. This chain links TRBV28 with TRBJ1-2, with unresolved D. Trimming cost V 5 bases and J 5 bases, with 18 bases left between them. The germline gives CDR1 MDHEN, CDR2 SYDVKM. This CDR3 comprises 15 residues. CDR3 in amino acids: CASSTTGRPRYGYTF. For the CDR3, the DNA is TGTGCCAGCAGTACCACTGGACGGCCAAGGTATGGCTACACCTTC.

This clone was picked up a small number of times. The chain combines TRBV20-1 with TRBJ2-1; D is unclear. The CDR3 contains 11 residues. Germline CDR1 DFQATT, CDR2 SNEGSKA (reference sequence). The V gene lost 3 bases and the J gene lost 5 bases, with 5 bases spanning the gap. This CDR3 reads CSASRNNEQFF. CDR3 nucleotide sequence: TGCAGTGCTAGCCGGAACAATGAGCAGTTCTTC.

This clone was detected once. The genes are TRBV7-8 and TRBJ1-2; no firm D call. This CDR3 spans 15 amino acids. V dropped 5 bases and J dropped 4 bases, with 17 bases sitting between them. CDR1 is SGHVS and CDR2 is FQNEAQ in the germline V gene. CDR3 region: CASSPDSTSAYGYTF. The CDR3 DNA sequence: TGTGCCAGCAGCCCGGACTCCACCAGCGCCTATGGCTACACCTTC. Looking up the rest from reference TRBV7-8 and TRBJ1-2 gives the full variable domain: GAGVSQSPRYKVAKRGQDVALRCDPISGHVSLFWYQQALGQGPEFLTYFQNEAQLDKSGLPSDRFFAERPEGSVSTLKIQRTQQEDSAVYLCASSPDSTSAYGYTFGSGTRLTVV.

The V and J genes are TRBV6-5 and TRBJ1-2, with D tentatively TRBD1 (5 bases). CDR1 is MNHEY and CDR2 is SVGAGI in the germline V gene. Trimming stripped 4 bases from V and 8 bases from J, with 14 bases between. The CDR3 sequence is 13 residues long. This chain's CDR3 is CASSWAGSSGYTF. CDR3 sequence (DNA): TGTGCCAGCAGTTGGGCAGGGTCGTCCGGCTACACCTTC.

V gene TRBV4-1 combines with J gene TRBJ2-7; possibly TRBD1 for D (6 bases). Germline V lookup: CDR1 MGHRA, CDR2 YSYEKL. V lost 4 bases to trimming and J lost 2 bases, with 15 bases between them. The CDR3 extends over 15 amino acids. The CDR3 loop is CASSLTGQSAYEQYF. The CDR3 DNA reads TGCGCCAGCAGCCTAACCGGACAGTCCGCCTACGAGCAGTACTTC.

The rearrangement joins TRBV27 to TRBJ1-5, with a tentative D call TRBD1 (5 bases). CDR3 length: 17 residues. Deletions cut 5 bases from V and 0 bases from J, with 17 bases between. CDR1 and CDR2 (germline): MNHEY, SMNVEV (reference sequence). The CDR3 bases are TGTGCCAGCAGTCAGACAGAGCCCCAGTATAGCAATCAGCCCCAGCATTTT. Its protein product is CASSQTEPQYSNQPQHF.

CDR3 amino acids: CASSLGMTGNYGYTF. In DNA, the CDR3 is TGTGCCAGCAGCTTAGGGATGACAGGGAACTATGGCTACACCTTC. The genes are TRBV7-9 and TRBJ1-2; 7 bases fit TRBD1. This CDR3 has 15 residues. V gave up 1 base and J gave up 2 bases; unmatched junction bases: 4. CDR1 and CDR2 from the germline V gene are SEHNR and FQNEAQ (reference sequence).

V gene TRBV4-1 combines with J gene TRBJ2-2, with unresolved D. The ends were cut back, 4 bases at V and 0 bases at J, with 9 bases in the middle. Germline V gene data show CDR1 as MGHRA and CDR2 as YSYEKL. The CDR3 extends over 15 amino acids. The CDR3 spells CASSLVLANTGELFF. CDR3 sequence (DNA): TGCGCCAGCAGCCTCGTATTGGCGAACACCGGGGAGCTGTTTTTT.

This rearrangement joins TRBV4-2 to TRBJ2-2, with D unresolved. Trimming left V 0 bases short and J 6 bases short, with 11 bases between. Germline CDR1 is LGHNA and CDR2 is YNFKEQ. The CDR3 runs 15 residues. CDR3 protein: CASSQESPGSGELFF. The CDR3 DNA reads as TGTGCCAGCAGCCAAGAAAGTCCAGGATCCGGGGAGCTGTTTTTT.

In this sample, this clone turned up a few times. The chain recombines TRBV28 with TRBJ2-7, with no clear D. This CDR3 comprises 14 residues. Germline V gene lookup returns CDR1 MDHEN and CDR2 SYDVKM. V was cut by 4 bases and J by 7 bases, with 17 bases left in between. DNA of the CDR3: TGTGCCAGCAGTTCCAACAGTGGGATTACGGAGCAGTACTTC. As protein: CASSSNSGITEQYF.